Each of the 7 T cell receptor beta chains below was sequenced from the same sample in a study of cytomegalovirus exposure and HLA in healthy donors. Primers for the PCR totalled 60 Vbeta and 13 Jbeta. TCRdb's copy holds only in-frame clones and misses some; the assay was immunoSEQ multiplex PCR. The profile shows 210,000 or so clones, more than 70% of them singletons. The specimen sequenced was PBMCs. The origin of the receptors is a boy between 5 and 17 years old in good health and CMV-seronegative.

The chain links TRBV27 to TRBJ2-7; the match to TRBD2 covers 7 bases. Germline CDR1 MNHEY, CDR2 SMNVEV (reference sequence). The trim removed 5 bases at V and 1 base at J, leaving 11 bases unmatched. CDR3 length: 16 amino acids. This CDR3 reads CASSPLTPSGSYEQYF. The CDR3 bases are TGTGCCAGCAGTCCACTAACCCCTAGCGGTTCCTACGAGCAGTACTTC.

The rearrangement joins TRBV6-1 to TRBJ2-3; 7 nucleotides agree with TRBD1. V lost 2 bases and J lost 5; bases outside the gene matches: 7. CDR1 is MNHNS and CDR2 is SASEGT in the germline V gene. The CDR3 contains 15 residues. For the CDR3, the DNA is TGTGCCAGCAGTGAATGGGCAGGGGGAGAAGATACGCAGTATTTT. Its protein is CASSEWAGGEDTQYF.

The chain combines TRBV20-1 with TRBJ2-3; D ambiguous. The ends were cut back, 5 bases at V and 8 bases at J, with 8 bases in the middle. The CDR3 consists of 10 residues. CDR1 DFQATT and CDR2 SNEGSKA come from the germline V gene (reference sequence). CDR3 region: CSAATGTQYF. CDR3 nucleotide sequence: TGCAGTGCTGCCACGGGTACGCAGTATTTT.

The rearrangement links TRBV11-2 to TRBJ2-1; D gene ambiguous. CDR1 and CDR2 (germline): SGHAT, FQNNGV. The CDR3 totals 14 residues. Trimming shortened V by 1 base and J by 6 bases, and 10 bases separated the two germline ends. CDR3 nucleotide sequence: TGTGCCAGCAGCTTAGTGGGCCTTGGCAATGAGCAGTTCTTC. This codes for CASSLVGLGNEQFF.

This clone occurred once. The rearrangement uses TRBV6-1 and TRBJ1-5; no firm D call. Germline V lookup: CDR1 MNHNS, CDR2 SASEGT. The V and J ends lost 4 bases and 2 bases respectively, with 9 bases between them. This CDR3 has 14 amino acids. The DNA for the CDR3 is TGTGCCAGCAGTGGAGGGCAGGGCAATCAGCCCCAGCATTTT. Its protein is CASSGGQGNQPQHF.

V is TRBV19 and J is TRBJ2-5; D is possibly TRBD2 (6 bases). The CDR3 is 14 amino acids. V was clipped by 5 bases and J by 11 bases, with 21 bases between them. CDR1 and CDR2 from the germline V gene are LNHDA and SQIVND (reference sequence). The DNA for the CDR3 is TGTGCCAGTAGTCCATCTCGGGACTCCCCGTGGCAGTACTTC. This encodes CASSPSRDSPWQYF.

The chain joins TRBV5-6 to TRBJ1-2; 11 bases align to TRBD1. CDR3 length: 16 amino acids. Germline-derived CDR1 and CDR2 are SGHDT and YYEEEE. Trimming at V came to 4 bases and at J to 4 bases, leaving 9 bases not matched to a gene. The CDR3 DNA reads as TGTGCCAGCAGCGGTGGACAGGGGGCCCTGGGCTATGGCTACACCTTC. Translating it yields CASSGGQGALGYGYTF.